The rows below give T cell receptor beta chains drawn from one sample of a study of cytomegalovirus exposure and HLA in healthy donors. Method: immunoSEQ multiplex PCR; TCRdb's copy keeps in-frame clones and lacks some. The table has about 130,000 clones, about three quarters seen once. What was sequenced was PBMCs. The receptors come from a human donor in good health. The CDR3 runs from the conserved cysteine through the conserved F or W. D genes are given only for firm matches. Clone size appears in some rows only: once, few, many, or a class for an expanded clone.

CDR3,DNA,size,D,J,V
CASSGGEGQKNQPQHF,TGTGCCAGCAGTGGGGGGGAGGGGCAGAAAAATCAGCCCCAGCATTTT,NA,NA,TRBJ1-5,TRBV2
CASSRLAGRYNEQFF,TGTGCCAGCAGTCGACTAGCGGGGCGCTACAATGAGCAGTTCTTC,once,TRBD2,TRBJ2-1,TRBV27
CASSSDRRDRVHSYEQYF,TGTGCCAGCAGCTCGGACAGACGCGACAGGGTGCATTCCTACGAGCAGTACTTC,NA,TRBD1,TRBJ2-7,TRBV5-5
CASGPSGGYEQYF,TGTGCCAGCGGACCGAGCGGGGGCTACGAGCAGTACTTC,NA,TRBD2,TRBJ2-7,TRBV11-3
CASSLRGQGEAFF,TGTGCCAGCAGCTTACGGGGACAGGGTGAAGCTTTCTTT,NA,TRBD1,TRBJ1-1,TRBV7-9
CASSLVQLGGYITDTQYF,TGTGCCAGCAGCTTAGTACAGCTGGGGGGGTACATCACAGATACGCAGTATTTT,NA,TRBD2,TRBJ2-3,TRBV7-9
CASSVDLSGGYTF,TGTGCCAGCAGCGTAGATCTCAGCGGTGGCTACACCTTC,NA,NA,TRBJ1-2,TRBV9
CASSAHRLAVTGANVLTF,TGTGCCAGCAGCGCCCACAGACTAGCGGTGACTGGGGCCAACGTCCTGACTTTC,few,TRBD2,TRBJ2-6,TRBV9
CASSRVETGYGYTF,TGTGCCAGCAGCCGAGTCGAGACAGGCTATGGCTACACCTTC,NA,NA,TRBJ1-2,TRBV4-2
CASTTGQGDGYTF,TGTGCCAGCACTACAGGGCAGGGTGATGGCTACACCTTC,NA,NA,TRBJ1-2,TRBV6-1
CASSLGGMGSGNTIYF,TGTGCCAGCAGCTTGGGCGGGATGGGATCTGGAAACACCATATATTTT,NA,NA,TRBJ1-3,TRBV5-4
CASRATGGPRDTQYF,TGTGCCAGCAGAGCCACGGGGGGGCCTCGAGATACGCAGTATTTT,NA,TRBD2,TRBJ2-3,TRBV6-4
CASELAGGGTGELFF,TGTGCCAGCGAACTAGCGGGGGGCGGCACCGGGGAGCTGTTTTTT,NA,TRBD2,TRBJ2-2,TRBV11-3
CASSLIAGDNEQFF,TGTGCCAGCAGCTTGATAGCGGGGGACAATGAGCAGTTCTTC,NA,TRBD2,TRBJ2-1,TRBV5-8
CASSLGHTGGGQPQHF,TGTGCCAGCAGCTTAGGGCACACAGGGGGCGGCCAGCCCCAGCATTTT,NA,TRBD1,TRBJ1-5,TRBV7-9
CASSLRRQFNTEAFF,TGTGCCAGCTCACTCCGCCGACAGTTCAACACTGAAGCTTTCTTT,NA,NA,TRBJ1-1,TRBV18
CASRGASGQKAFF,TGTGCCAGCAGGGGCGCGTCTGGTCAGAAAGCTTTCTTT,NA,NA,TRBJ1-1,TRBV6-4
CASSLELAGGNEQFF,TGTGCCAGCAGCTTAGAGTTAGCGGGGGGCAATGAGCAGTTCTTC,once,TRBD2,TRBJ2-1,TRBV7-3
CASSFRNTEAFF,TGTGCCAGCAGCTTCCGGAACACTGAAGCTTTCTTT,NA,NA,TRBJ1-1,TRBV7-6
CAIGTGTSGANVLTF,TGTGCCATCGGGACAGGGACCTCTGGGGCCAACGTCCTGACTTTC,NA,TRBD1,TRBJ2-6,TRBV28
CASSPGHLTDTQYF,TGTGCCAGCAGCCCTGGACATCTCACAGATACGCAGTATTTT,NA,NA,TRBJ2-3,TRBV4-2
CASSQDRVLANEKLFF,TGTGCCAGCAGCCAAGATCGGGTTTTGGCTAATGAAAAACTGTTTTTT,once,NA,TRBJ1-4,TRBV4-2
CASSRPGVTEQYF,TGTGCCAGCAGCCGCCCGGGGGTGACCGAGCAGTACTTC,NA,NA,TRBJ2-7,TRBV7-8
CASSLVGGQETQYF,TGCGCCAGCAGCTTGGTCGGGGGCCAAGAGACCCAGTACTTC,NA,NA,TRBJ2-5,TRBV5-1
CASSLVGTGNNEQYF,TGTGCCAGCAGCTTGGTGGGTACAGGTAATAACGAGCAGTACTTC,few,NA,TRBJ2-7,TRBV5-5